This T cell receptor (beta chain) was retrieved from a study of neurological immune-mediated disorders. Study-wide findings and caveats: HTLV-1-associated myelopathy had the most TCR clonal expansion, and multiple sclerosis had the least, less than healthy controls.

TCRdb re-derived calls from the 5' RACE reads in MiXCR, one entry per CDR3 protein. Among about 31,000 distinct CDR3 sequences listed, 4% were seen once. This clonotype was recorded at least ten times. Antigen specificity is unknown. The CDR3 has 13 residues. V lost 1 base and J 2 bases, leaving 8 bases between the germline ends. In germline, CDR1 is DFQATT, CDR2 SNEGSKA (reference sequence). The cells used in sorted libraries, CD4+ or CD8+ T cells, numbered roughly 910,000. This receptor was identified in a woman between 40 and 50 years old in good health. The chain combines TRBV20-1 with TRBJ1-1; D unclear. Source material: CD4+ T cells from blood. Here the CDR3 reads CSARAPGNTEAFF. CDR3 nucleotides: TGCAGTGCTAGAGCCCCGGGAAACACTGAAGCTTTCTTT.